The 20 T cell receptor beta chains listed next were all sequenced from one sample in a study of graft-versus-host responses after intestinal transplantation. Only in-frame clones appear in the TCRdb table, and some are missing; sequencing was by immunoSEQ multiplex PCR. The table shows approximately 90,000 clones, with about 87% occurring only once. Their target antigens are unknown. The specimen comprised unstimulated CD4+ T cells sorted from spleen or lymph node cells, sampled before transplant. These receptors were taken from a human donor who was the organ donor for an intestinal transplant.

This rearrangement joins TRBV7-2 to TRBJ1-4; D uncertain. This CDR3 spans 17 amino acids. Per germline, CDR1 SGHTA and CDR2 FQGNSA. Between the trimmed V and J ends, which lost 2 bases and 3 bases, there was a span of 16 bases. For the CDR3, the DNA is TGTGCCAGCAGCTTACGCGGTCGGACTGCGGCTAATGAAAAACTGTTTTTT. This encodes CASSLRGRTAANEKLFF.

The genes are TRBV4-2 and TRBJ2-7; D is possibly TRBD1 (6 bases). Germline V gene data show CDR1 as LGHNA and CDR2 as YNFKEQ. There are 15 residues in the CDR3. V lost 4 bases to trimming and J lost 6 bases, with 19 bases between them. In nucleotides, the CDR3 is TGTGCCAGCAGCCCGGCCCCCCAACAGGGAGTCGAGCAGTACTTC. Residues: CASSPAPQQGVEQYF.

This chain connects TRBV28 to TRBJ1-2; 10 positions match TRBD1. CDR1 and CDR2 (germline): MDHEN, SYDVKM. The CDR3 is made up of 16 amino acids. Trimming at V came to 3 bases and at J to 3 bases, leaving 7 bases not matched to a gene. In DNA form, the CDR3 reads TGTGCCAGCAGTTTCCCCGGGACAGGGGATTACTATGGCTACACCTTC. Residues: CASSFPGTGDYYGYTF.

V usage is TRBV27 and J usage is TRBJ1-1, with unresolved D. Germline CDR1 and CDR2: MNHEY and SMNVEV (reference sequence). This CDR3 is built from 17 residues. The V end lost 1 base, the J end lost 7 bases, and 22 bases lay between the germline ends. CDR3 sequence (DNA): TGTGCCAGCAGTTTATGGCCCCAGAGAGCCGGAGTAAATGAAGCTTTCTTT. Residues: CASSLWPQRAGVNEAFF.

The gene calls are TRBV7-8 and TRBJ1-2; TRBD1 matches at 8 bases. CDR3 length: 16 amino acids. V shed 4 bases, J shed 0 bases, and the junction held 7 bases outside the gene matches. Germline V gene data show CDR1 as SGHVS and CDR2 as FQNEAQ. CDR3 bases: TGTGCCAGCAGCTCTGGGACAGGAAGATCTAACTATGGCTACACCTTC. Residues: CASSSGTGRSNYGYTF. The complete variable domain, with remaining parts taken from reference TRBV7-8 and TRBJ1-2, reads GAGVSQSPRYKVAKRGQDVALRCDPISGHVSLFWYQQALGQGPEFLTYFQNEAQLDKSGLPSDRFFAERPEGSVSTLKIQRTQQEDSAVYLCASSSGTGRSNYGYTFGSGTRLTVV.

The chain has TRBV6-6 and TRBJ2-7; D might be TRBD2 (6 bases). Germline values: CDR1 MNHNY, CDR2 SVGAGI (reference sequence). The CDR3 consists of 12 residues. V shed 6 bases and J shed 2 bases, with 8 bases lying between them. The CDR3 loop is CASSRGTYEQYF. In nucleotides, the CDR3 is TGTGCCAGCAGCCGCGGGACCTACGAGCAGTACTTC.

V usage is TRBV6-1 and J usage is TRBJ2-7, with D perhaps TRBD1 (6 bases). The CDR3 is 12 amino acids. Looked up from germline, CDR1 is MNHNS and CDR2 is SASEGT. The V and J ends lost 6 bases and 7 bases respectively, with 13 bases between them. The CDR3 is CASSPLRGEQYF. In DNA, the CDR3 is TGTGCCAGCAGCCCTTTAAGGGGGGAGCAGTACTTC.

Only a few counts were recorded for this clone. CDR3 nucleotides: TGTGCCAGCAGTGAAGAACCCGGGGTTAGCTACGAGCAGTACTTC. Translating it yields CASSEEPGVSYEQYF. This chain uses TRBV6-1 with TRBJ2-7; a possible D gene is TRBD2 (5 bases). Trimming removed 1 base at V and 3 bases at J, with 13 bases between. Per germline, CDR1 MNHNS and CDR2 SASEGT. The CDR3 is 15 amino acids.

The chain combines TRBV7-9 with TRBJ2-6; TRBD1 matches 7 bases. CDR1 SEHNR and CDR2 FQNEAQ come from the germline V gene (reference sequence). The V gene end was trimmed by 2 bases and the J gene end by 1 base; junction bases not matched to a gene: 2. The CDR3 has 16 amino acids. The CDR3 region has the DNA TGTGCCAGCAGCTTATGGGGACAGTCTGGGGCCAACGTCCTGACTTTC. The encoded protein is CASSLWGQSGANVLTF.

This sequence joins TRBV7-2 and TRBJ2-2; 10 positions match TRBD1. In germline, CDR1 is SGHTA, CDR2 FQGNSA. The CDR3 runs 16 residues. Trimming removed 3 bases from V and 5 bases from J; junction bases left unmatched: 6. CDR3 in amino acids: CASSFWGQGRTGELFF. The CDR3 DNA follows: TGTGCCAGCAGCTTCTGGGGACAGGGGCGGACCGGGGAGCTGTTTTTT.

This clone was observed once. The chain carries TRBV5-1 and TRBJ2-5, with D unclear. The CDR3 consists of 13 residues. V dropped 1 base and J dropped 5 bases, with 9 bases sitting between them. From germline, CDR1 is SGHRS and CDR2 YFSETQ. This CDR3 is CASSLQATETQYF. CDR3 DNA sequence: TGCGCCAGCAGCTTGCAAGCCACTGAGACCCAGTACTTC.

This clone was counted a single time. The chain employs TRBV6-5 and TRBJ2-5; D may be TRBD2 (5 bases). The CDR3 is 14 residues long. Trimming left V 0 bases short and J 1 base short, with 6 bases between. Germline V gene lookup returns CDR1 MNHEY and CDR2 SVGAGI. CDR3 amino acids: CASSYSSGQETQYF. In DNA form, the CDR3 reads TGTGCCAGCAGTTACTCGAGCGGCCAAGAGACCCAGTACTTC.

The genes are TRBV28 and TRBJ2-7; the match to TRBD1 covers 7 bases. Germline CDR1 MDHEN, CDR2 SYDVKM. The CDR3 is made up of 14 amino acids. Trimming at V came to 3 bases and at J to 6 bases, leaving 8 bases not matched to a gene. Written as DNA, the CDR3 is TGTGCCAGCAGTTTCTCGAGGGACAGCGGCGAGCAGTACTTC. Encoded protein: CASSFSRDSGEQYF.

The chain uses TRBV6-1 and TRBJ2-7; 7 positions match TRBD1. The junction had 8 bases not matched to a gene; V was cut back by 5 bases and J by 7 bases. Germline V gives CDR1 MNHNS, CDR2 SASEGT. This CDR3 is 13 amino acids long. The DNA of the CDR3 is TGTGCCAGCAGTAGTGGGACAGCGAATGAGCAGTACTTC. Amino acids: CASSSGTANEQYF.

The chain recombines TRBV5-5 with TRBJ2-1; D might be TRBD2 (6 bases). This CDR3 has 15 residues. Germline-derived CDR1 and CDR2 are SGHKS and YYEKEE (reference sequence). V lost 2 bases, J lost 6 bases, and 15 bases lay in between. The CDR3 here is CASSFSPLGGNEQFF. Here the CDR3 DNA reads TGTGCCAGCAGCTTCTCCCCCCTCGGGGGCAATGAGCAGTTCTTC.

The CDR3 coding sequence is TGTGCCAGCTACAGGGGGCTAGGGGAGACCCAGTACTTC. Translated, it gives CASYRGLGETQYF. The chain combines TRBV6-6 with TRBJ2-5; 9 bases are a match to TRBD1. This CDR3 is built from 13 residues. CDR1 MNHNY and CDR2 SVGAGI come from the germline V gene (reference sequence). The J segment lost 5 bases and the V segment lost 8 bases, leaving 6 bases of the junction unmatched.

The chain combines TRBV28 with TRBJ2-5; weak D call: TRBD2 (5 bases). The CDR3 is 11 residues long. Trimming pared 8 bases from V and 4 bases from J, leaving 8 bases between. Per germline, CDR1 MDHEN and CDR2 SYDVKM. CDR3 amino acids: CASGGPETQYF. The CDR3 DNA reads TGTGCCAGCGGCGGGCCAGAGACCCAGTACTTC.

This chain joins TRBV28 and TRBJ2-1, with D unclear. This CDR3 is built from 15 residues. Germline V gene sequence: CDR1 MDHEN, CDR2 SYDVKM. With 6 bases removed from V and 9 bases from J, the gap between germline ends came to 21 bases. CDR3 nucleotides: TGTGCCAGCAGCCCCCAAAATCCAGGTGCCAGTGAGCAGTTCTTC. It translates to CASSPQNPGASEQFF.

This clone was observed once. Its ends do not fully match the called genes, so a read error is possible. The chain carries TRBV7-7 and TRBJ1-3; D is ambiguous. The CDR3 totals 14 residues. Germline V gene lookup returns CDR1 SSHAT and CDR2 FNYEAQ (reference sequence). The CDR3 region has the DNA TGTGCTAGCAGCGCGGACTTCAGTGGAAACACCATATATTTT. It specifies CASSADFSGNTIYF.

J is TRBJ1-4 and V is TRBV28; 8 nucleotides line up with TRBD1. The CDR3 loop spans 17 amino acids. Germline values: CDR1 MDHEN, CDR2 SYDVKM. V was clipped by 4 bases and J by 14 bases; unmatched bases: 21. This CDR3 is CASSSQTGQGPRYGLFF. The CDR3 coding sequence is TGTGCCAGCAGTTCTCAAACCGGACAGGGTCCACGGTATGGGCTGTTTTTT.